This is a list of T cell receptor beta chains from one sample in a study of T cell responses to AZD1222 COVID-19 vaccine. Generated by immunoSEQ multiplex PCR, the TCRdb table keeps only in-frame clones and is missing some. Altogether some 130,000 clones are present, 85% to 95% being singletons, with the ten largest covering approximately 6.5%. The sample in question was peripheral blood, obtained 28 days after the second AZD1222 dose. These receptors were collected from an adult who received the AZD1222 COVID-19 vaccine. CDR3s include the opening cysteine and the closing phenylalanine or tryptophan. D genes are given only for firm matches. The listing skips clone size in some rows; elsewhere it reads once, few, many or a size class.

TRBJ2-5 NA TRBV7-2 TRBD2 CASSPNSGGRGETQYF TGTGCCAGCAGCCCCAATAGCGGGGGCCGGGGGGAGACCCAGTACTTC
TRBJ1-1 NA TRBV6-5 NA CASSYSGGPNTEAFF TGTGCCAGCAGTTACAGTGGGGGACCGAACACTGAAGCTTTCTTT
TRBJ1-4 NA TRBV9 TRBD1 CASSGTTGSNEKLFF TGTGCCAGCAGCGGGACGACAGGGAGCAATGAAAAACTGTTTTTT
TRBJ2-5 NA TRBV2 NA CASRLGQTETQYF TGTGCCAGTCGACTAGGGCAGACAGAGACCCAGTACTTC
TRBJ1-3 NA TRBV19 NA CASSMGSPISGNTIYF TGTGCCAGTAGTATGGGGTCGCCTATCTCTGGAAACACCATATATTTT
TRBJ2-1 NA TRBV7-8 NA CASSLARLSVEQFF TGTGCCAGCAGCTTAGCCCGCCTTAGTGTTGAGCAGTTCTTC
TRBJ2-1 few TRBV5-4 NA CASSLEGENEQFF TGTGCCAGCAGCTTGGAGGGGGAGAATGAGCAGTTCTTC
TRBJ1-2 NA TRBV7-9 NA CASSSGGGYTF TGTGCCAGCAGCTCCGGGGGCGGCTACACCTTC
TRBJ1-2 NA TRBV12-3/TRBV12-4 NA CASSLGVGYTF TGTGCCAGCAGTTTAGGGGTTGGCTACACCTTC
TRBJ2-1 NA TRBV11-1 TRBD2 CASSLMGGSYNEQFF TGTGCCAGCAGCTTAATGGGGGGGTCCTACAATGAGCAGTTCTTC
TRBJ1-1 NA TRBV30 NA CAWSVQVGSTEAFF TGTGCCTGGAGTGTACAAGTGGGGTCCACTGAAGCTTTCTTT
TRBJ2-3 few TRBV18 TRBD2 CASSPRTSGGADTQYF TGTGCCAGCTCACCACGCACTAGCGGGGGCGCAGATACGCAGTATTTT
TRBJ2-7 NA TRBV11-2 NA CASSLADVRSYEQYF TGTGCCAGCAGCTTAGCCGACGTCAGATCCTACGAGCAGTACTTC
TRBJ2-1 NA TRBV4-1 TRBD2 CASSQDGLAGGPGEQFF TGCGCCAGCAGCCAAGATGGACTAGCGGGGGGGCCAGGGGAGCAGTTCTTC
TRBJ1-6 once TRBV7-3 NA CASSLLGDYNSPLHF TGTGCCAGCAGCTTATTGGGGGATTATAATTCACCCCTCCACTTT
TRBJ1-1 NA TRBV6-5 NA CAAGPMNTEAFF TGTGCCGCCGGGCCAATGAACACTGAAGCTTTCTTT
TRBJ1-1 NA TRBV29-1 NA CSVEGPQSRAFF TGCAGCGTTGAAGGGCCCCAGAGTCGGGCTTTCTTT
TRBJ2-5 NA TRBV3-1/TRBV3-2 NA CASNRQQETQYF TGTGCCAGCAATCGACAGCAAGAGACCCAGTACTTC
TRBJ1-2 NA TRBV2 NA CASSEGTGRGYGYTF TGTGCCAGCAGTGAAGGAACAGGGAGGGGCTATGGCTACACCTTC
TRBJ1-6 NA TRBV7-3 NA CASSLVGGVNSPLHF TGTGCCAGCAGCTTAGTAGGGGGGGTTAATTCACCCCTCCACTTT
TRBJ1-3 NA TRBV28 NA CASSFGGLAGNTIYF TGTGCCAGCAGTTTTGGAGGGTTAGCCGGAAACACCATATATTTT
TRBJ2-3 NA TRBV6-5 TRBD2 CATAGETDTQYF TGTGCCACCGCGGGGGAGACAGATACGCAGTATTTT
TRBJ1-5 NA TRBV6-1 NA CASSEMLGDQPQHF TGTGCCAGCAGTGAAATGCTGGGAGATCAGCCCCAGCATTTT
TRBJ2-1 NA TRBV7-9 TRBD1 CASSHGQGNYNEQFF TGTGCCAGCAGCCACGGACAGGGGAACTACAATGAGCAGTTCTTC
TRBJ2-5 NA TRBV4-1 NA CASSQDRPGGWIGETQYF TGCGCCAGCAGCCAAGATCGCCCGGGGGGCTGGATCGGAGAGACCCAGTACTTC
TRBJ2-3 NA TRBV7-8 TRBD2 CASSPGLASDTQYF TGTGCCAGCAGCCCAGGACTAGCGTCAGATACGCAGTATTTT
TRBJ1-2 NA TRBV6-1 NA CASSERTSSYGYTF TGTGCCAGCAGTGAAAGGACAAGTAGCTATGGCTACACCTTC
TRBJ2-5 NA TRBV29-1 NA CSVERVRGIETQYF TGCAGCGTTGAACGGGTTAGGGGGATAGAGACCCAGTACTTC
TRBJ1-1 NA TRBV5-5 NA CASSTVGWNTEAFF TGTGCCAGCAGCACGGTTGGATGGAACACTGAAGCTTTCTTT
TRBJ1-6 NA TRBV30 NA CAWTGNGSPLHF TGTGCCTGGACAGGGAACGGTTCACCCCTCCACTTT
TRBJ2-7 NA TRBV28 TRBD1 CASSRQGFSYEQYF TGTGCCAGCAGTCGACAGGGTTTCTCCTACGAGCAGTACTTC
TRBJ2-7 once TRBV11-3 NA CASSLQANYEQYF TGTGCCAGCAGCTTACAGGCCAACTACGAGCAGTACTTC
TRBJ1-2 once TRBV19 NA CASSFANRDGYTF TGTGCCAGTAGTTTCGCGAACAGGGATGGCTACACCTTC
TRBJ2-1 NA TRBV6-6 NA CASSLRVGYYNEQFF TGTGCCAGCAGTCTCAGGGTCGGCTACTACAATGAGCAGTTCTTC
TRBJ1-5 NA TRBV18 NA CASSQGNLYNQPQHF TGTGCCAGCTCCCAGGGGAACCTTTACAATCAGCCCCAGCATTTT
TRBJ1-5 once TRBV12-3/TRBV12-4 NA CASSSTYSQPQHF TGTGCCAGCAGTTCCACCTACAGTCAACCCCAGCATTTT
TRBJ2-1 NA TRBV19 TRBD2 CASSLAGTRNYNEQFF TGTGCCAGTAGTCTCGCCGGGACTAGAAACTACAATGAGCAGTTCTTC
TRBJ2-2 NA TRBV7-2 NA CASSFGPGNTGELFF TGTGCCAGCAGCTTCGGACCGGGGAACACCGGGGAGCTGTTTTTT
TRBJ1-2 few TRBV2 NA CASSESDYGYTF TGTGCCAGCAGTGAATCCGACTATGGCTACACCTTC
TRBJ2-7 NA TRBV2 TRBD1 CASLARLTGGAEQYF TGTGCCAGCCTGGCACGACTTACAGGGGGTGCCGAGCAGTACTTC
TRBJ1-2 NA TRBV12-3/TRBV12-4 NA CASSSTGLLGYTF TGTGCCAGCAGTTCTACAGGGTTATTGGGCTACACCTTC
TRBJ2-7 once TRBV11-3 TRBD1 CASSLGRDSYEQYF TGTGCCAGCAGCCTCGGCCGGGACAGCTACGAGCAGTACTTC
TRBJ1-6 NA TRBV12-3/TRBV12-4 NA CASSLDRNSPLHF TGTGCCAGCAGCCTCGACAGGAATTCACCCCTCCACTTT
TRBJ2-7 NA TRBV5-1 NA CASSSSYEQYF TGCGCCAGCAGCTCGTCCTACGAGCAGTACTTC
TRBJ2-3 NA TRBV7-2 NA CASSPEVTDTQYF TGTGCCAGCAGCCCCGAGGTTACAGATACGCAGTATTTT
TRBJ2-5 NA TRBV29-1 NA CSVVNLIWGTQYF TGCAGCGTTGTGAACCTAATATGGGGGACCCAGTACTTC
TRBJ2-1 NA TRBV6-5 TRBD2 CASRSAGPSGKQFF TGTGCCAGCAGATCTGCCGGACCTAGCGGTAAGCAGTTCTTC
TRBJ1-5 NA TRBV10-3 NA CAISDVGHPRQPQHF TGTGCCATCAGTGACGTAGGGCACCCGAGACAGCCCCAGCATTTT
TRBJ2-1 NA TRBV29-1 NA CSVIGYNEQFF TGCAGCGTAATCGGATACAATGAGCAGTTCTTC
TRBJ1-2 NA TRBV7-2 NA CASSLSSNYGYTF TGTGCCAGCAGCCTCAGCTCTAACTATGGCTACACCTTC